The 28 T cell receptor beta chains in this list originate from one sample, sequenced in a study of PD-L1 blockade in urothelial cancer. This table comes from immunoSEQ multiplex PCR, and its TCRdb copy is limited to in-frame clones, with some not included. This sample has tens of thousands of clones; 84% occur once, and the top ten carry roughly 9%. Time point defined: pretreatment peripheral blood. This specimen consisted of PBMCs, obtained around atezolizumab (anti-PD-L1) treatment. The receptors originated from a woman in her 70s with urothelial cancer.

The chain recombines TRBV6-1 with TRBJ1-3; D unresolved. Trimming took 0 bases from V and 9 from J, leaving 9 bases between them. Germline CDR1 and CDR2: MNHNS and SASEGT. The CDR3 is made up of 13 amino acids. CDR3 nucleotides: TGTGCCAGCAGTGAAGCGAGAGGAGTCACCATATATTTT. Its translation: CASSEARGVTIYF.

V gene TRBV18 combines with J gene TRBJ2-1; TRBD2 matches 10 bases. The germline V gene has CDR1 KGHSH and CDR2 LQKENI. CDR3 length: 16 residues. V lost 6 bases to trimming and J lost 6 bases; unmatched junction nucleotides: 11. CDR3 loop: CASSREGLAGANEQFF. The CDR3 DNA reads TGTGCCAGCTCCCGTGAGGGGCTAGCGGGGGCCAATGAGCAGTTCTTC.

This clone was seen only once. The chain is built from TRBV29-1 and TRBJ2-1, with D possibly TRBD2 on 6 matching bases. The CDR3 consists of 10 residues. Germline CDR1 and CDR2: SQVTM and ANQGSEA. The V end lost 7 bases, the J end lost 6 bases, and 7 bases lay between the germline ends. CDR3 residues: CSGGLNEQFF. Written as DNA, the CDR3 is TGCAGCGGGGGACTCAATGAGCAGTTCTTC.

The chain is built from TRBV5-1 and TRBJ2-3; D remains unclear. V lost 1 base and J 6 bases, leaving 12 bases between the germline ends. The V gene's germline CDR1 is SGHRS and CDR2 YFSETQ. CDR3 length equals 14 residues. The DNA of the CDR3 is TGCGCCAGCAGCTTGCTTTCTAGTCGGGATACGCAGTATTTT. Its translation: CASSLLSSRDTQYF. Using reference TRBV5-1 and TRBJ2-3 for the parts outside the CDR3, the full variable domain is KAGVTQTPRYLIKTRGQQVTLSCSPISGHRSVSWYQQTPGQGLQFLFEYFSETQRNKGNFPGRFSGRQFSNSRSEMNVSTLELGDSALYLCASSLLSSRDTQYFGPGTRLTVL.

CDR3 region: CASRPRGRDYEQYF. CDR3 coding DNA: TGTGCCAGCAGGCCCAGGGGGCGCGACTACGAGCAGTACTTC. The V call is TRBV6-1, the J call TRBJ2-7; the match to TRBD1 covers 8 bases. Germline values: CDR1 MNHNS, CDR2 SASEGT. After removal of 6 bases from V and 3 bases from J, the junction contained 7 bases not matched to a gene. The CDR3 is 14 residues long.

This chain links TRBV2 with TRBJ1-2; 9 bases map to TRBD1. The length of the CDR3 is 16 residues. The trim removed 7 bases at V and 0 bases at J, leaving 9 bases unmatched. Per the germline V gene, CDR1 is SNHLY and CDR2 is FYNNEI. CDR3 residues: CASTATTGGSNYGYTF. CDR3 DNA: TGTGCCAGCACCGCGACAACAGGGGGCTCTAACTATGGCTACACCTTC. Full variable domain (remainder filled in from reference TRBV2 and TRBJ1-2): EPEVTQTPSHQVTQMGQEVILRCVPISNHLYFYWYRQILGQKVEFLVSFYNNEISEKSEIFDDQFSVERPDGSNFTLKIRSTKLEDSAMYFCASTATTGGSNYGYTFGSGTRLTVV.

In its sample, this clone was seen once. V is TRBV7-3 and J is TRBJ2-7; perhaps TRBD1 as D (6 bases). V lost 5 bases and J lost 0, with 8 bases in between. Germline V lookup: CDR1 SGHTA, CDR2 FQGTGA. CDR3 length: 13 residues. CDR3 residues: CASSQGRSYEQYF. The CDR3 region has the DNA TGTGCCAGCAGCCAGGGGCGCTCCTACGAGCAGTACTTC.

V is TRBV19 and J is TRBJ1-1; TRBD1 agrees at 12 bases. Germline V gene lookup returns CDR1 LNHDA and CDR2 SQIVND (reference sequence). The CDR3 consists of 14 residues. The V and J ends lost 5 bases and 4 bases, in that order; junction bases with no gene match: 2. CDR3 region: CASSLGQGATEAFF. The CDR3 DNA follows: TGTGCCAGTAGTCTGGGACAGGGGGCCACTGAAGCTTTCTTT.

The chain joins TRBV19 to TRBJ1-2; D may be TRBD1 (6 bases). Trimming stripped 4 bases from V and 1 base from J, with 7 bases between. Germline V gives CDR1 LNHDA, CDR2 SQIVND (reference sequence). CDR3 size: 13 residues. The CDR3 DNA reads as TGTGCCAGTAGTAAGGACAGTAACTATGGCTACACCTTC. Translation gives CASSKDSNYGYTF.

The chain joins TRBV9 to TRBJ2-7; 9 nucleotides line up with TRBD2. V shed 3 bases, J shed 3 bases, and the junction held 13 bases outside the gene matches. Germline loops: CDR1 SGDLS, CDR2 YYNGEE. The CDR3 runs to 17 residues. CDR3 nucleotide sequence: TGTGCCAGCAGCGAGACGGGACTAGCCACCGCGTTCTACGAGCAGTACTTC. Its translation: CASSETGLATAFYEQYF.

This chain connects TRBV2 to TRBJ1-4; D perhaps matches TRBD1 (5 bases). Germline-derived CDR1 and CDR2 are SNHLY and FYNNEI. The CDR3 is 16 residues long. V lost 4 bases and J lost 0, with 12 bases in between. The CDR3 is CASSGRGSATNEKLFF. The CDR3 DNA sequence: TGTGCCAGCAGTGGGCGGGGGTCCGCAACTAATGAAAAACTGTTTTTT.

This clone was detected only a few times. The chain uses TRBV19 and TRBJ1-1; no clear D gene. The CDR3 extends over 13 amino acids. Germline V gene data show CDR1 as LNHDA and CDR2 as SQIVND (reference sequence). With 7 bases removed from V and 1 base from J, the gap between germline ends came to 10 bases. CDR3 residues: CASTFSPNTEAFF. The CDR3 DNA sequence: TGTGCCAGTACCTTTTCTCCGAACACTGAAGCTTTCTTT.

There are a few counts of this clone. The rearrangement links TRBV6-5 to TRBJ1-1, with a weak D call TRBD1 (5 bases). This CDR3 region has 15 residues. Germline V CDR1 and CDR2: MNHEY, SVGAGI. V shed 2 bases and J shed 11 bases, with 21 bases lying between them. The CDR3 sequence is CASSYASGRVGQAFF. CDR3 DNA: TGTGCCAGCAGTTACGCCTCGGGCAGGGTGGGTCAGGCTTTCTTT.

CDR3 amino acids: CAWTVKQHNYGYTF. The CDR3 DNA sequence: TGTGCCTGGACCGTTAAACAGCATAACTATGGCTACACCTTC. The gene calls are TRBV30 and TRBJ1-2; D not resolved. CDR3 length: 14 residues. Trimming pared 4 bases from V and 1 base from J, leaving 13 bases between. Germline V gene data show CDR1 as GTSNPN and CDR2 as SVGIG (reference sequence).

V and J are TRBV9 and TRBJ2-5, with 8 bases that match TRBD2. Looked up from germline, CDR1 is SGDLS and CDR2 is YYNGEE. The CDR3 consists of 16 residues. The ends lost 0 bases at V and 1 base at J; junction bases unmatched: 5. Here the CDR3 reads CASSVGTSGGQETQYF. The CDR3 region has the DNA TGTGCCAGCAGCGTAGGAACTAGCGGCGGCCAAGAGACCCAGTACTTC.

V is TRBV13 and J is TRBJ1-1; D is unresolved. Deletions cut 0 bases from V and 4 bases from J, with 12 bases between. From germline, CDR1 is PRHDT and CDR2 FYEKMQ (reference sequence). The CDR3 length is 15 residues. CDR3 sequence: CASSLGPGVGTEAFF. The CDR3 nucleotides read TGTGCCAGCAGCTTAGGCCCGGGTGTTGGCACTGAAGCTTTCTTT.

The CDR3 reads CASSLDGSYTGELFF. DNA of the CDR3: TGTGCCAGCAGCTTAGATGGGAGTTACACCGGGGAGCTGTTTTTT. The rearrangement links TRBV7-9 to TRBJ2-2; possible D gene TRBD2, 5 bases. V lost 1 base and J lost 3, with 9 bases in between. Germline V gives CDR1 SEHNR, CDR2 FQNEAQ (reference sequence). This CDR3 region has 15 residues.

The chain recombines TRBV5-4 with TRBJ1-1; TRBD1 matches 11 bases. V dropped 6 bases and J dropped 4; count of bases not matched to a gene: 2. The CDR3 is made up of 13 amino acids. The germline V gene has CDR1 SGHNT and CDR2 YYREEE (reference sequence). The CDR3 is CASTGTGGTEAFF. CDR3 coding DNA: TGTGCCAGCACCGGGACAGGGGGCACTGAAGCTTTCTTT.

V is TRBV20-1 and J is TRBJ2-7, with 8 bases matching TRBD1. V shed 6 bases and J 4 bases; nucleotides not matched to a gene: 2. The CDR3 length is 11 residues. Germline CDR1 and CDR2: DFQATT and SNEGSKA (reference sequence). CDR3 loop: CSARTGYEQYF. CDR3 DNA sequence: TGCAGTGCACGGACAGGGTACGAGCAGTACTTC.

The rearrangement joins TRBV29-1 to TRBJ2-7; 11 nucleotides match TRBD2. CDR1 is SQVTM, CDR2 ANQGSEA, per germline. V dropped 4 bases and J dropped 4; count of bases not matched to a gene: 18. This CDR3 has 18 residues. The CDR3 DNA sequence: TGCAGCGTTGTCGACGGACCTGGACTTACTAGCGGGAGTTACGAGCAGTACTTC. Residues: CSVVDGPGLTSGSYEQYF.

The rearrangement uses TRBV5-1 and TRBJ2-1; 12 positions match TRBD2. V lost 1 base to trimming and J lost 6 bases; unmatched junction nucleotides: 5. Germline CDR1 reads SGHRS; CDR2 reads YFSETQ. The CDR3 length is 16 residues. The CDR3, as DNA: TGCGCCAGCAGCTTGACTAGCGGGAGGATCGTCAATGAGCAGTTCTTC. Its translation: CASSLTSGRIVNEQFF. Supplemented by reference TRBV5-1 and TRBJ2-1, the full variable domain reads KAGVTQTPRYLIKTRGQQVTLSCSPISGHRSVSWYQQTPGQGLQFLFEYFSETQRNKGNFPGRFSGRQFSNSRSEMNVSTLELGDSALYLCASSLTSGRIVNEQFFGPGTRLTVL.

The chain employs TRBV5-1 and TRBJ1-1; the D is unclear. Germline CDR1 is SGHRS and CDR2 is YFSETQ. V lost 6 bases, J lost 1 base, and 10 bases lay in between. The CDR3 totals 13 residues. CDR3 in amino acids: CASNPEGNTEAFF. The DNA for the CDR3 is TGCGCCAGCAACCCTGAGGGGAACACTGAAGCTTTCTTT.

This chain's CDR3 is CASSPPGGVPYEQYF. In DNA form, the CDR3 reads TGTGCCAGCAGCCCCCCAGGGGGCGTACCCTACGAGCAGTACTTC. The chain has TRBV9 and TRBJ2-7; TRBD1 matches 8 bases. With 4 bases clipped from V and 2 bases from J, the junction kept 8 bases outside the gene matches. CDR3 length: 15 residues. Looked up from germline, CDR1 is SGDLS and CDR2 is YYNGEE.

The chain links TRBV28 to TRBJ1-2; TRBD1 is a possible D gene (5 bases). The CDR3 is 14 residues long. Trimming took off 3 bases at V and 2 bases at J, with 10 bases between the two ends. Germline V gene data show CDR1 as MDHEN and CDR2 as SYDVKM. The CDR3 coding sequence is TGTGCCAGCAGTTTCGGGGGTGAAAACTATGGCTACACCTTC. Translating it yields CASSFGGENYGYTF.

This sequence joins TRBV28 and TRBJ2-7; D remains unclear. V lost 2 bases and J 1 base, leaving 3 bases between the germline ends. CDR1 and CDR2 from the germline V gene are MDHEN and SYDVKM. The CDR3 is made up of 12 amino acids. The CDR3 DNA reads TGTGCCAGCAGTTTACTTTCCTACGAGCAGTACTTC. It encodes CASSLLSYEQYF.

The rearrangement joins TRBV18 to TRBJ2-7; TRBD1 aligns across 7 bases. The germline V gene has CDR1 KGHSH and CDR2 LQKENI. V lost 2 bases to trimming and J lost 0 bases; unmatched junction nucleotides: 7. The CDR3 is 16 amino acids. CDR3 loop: CASSPGFYRGSYEQYF. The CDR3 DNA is TGTGCCAGCTCACCAGGATTTTACAGGGGCTCCTACGAGCAGTACTTC.

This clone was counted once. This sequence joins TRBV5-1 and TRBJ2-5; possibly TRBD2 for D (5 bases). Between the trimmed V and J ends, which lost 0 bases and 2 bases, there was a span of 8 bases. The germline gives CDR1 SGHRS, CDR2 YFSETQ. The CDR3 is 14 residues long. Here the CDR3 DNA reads TGCGCCAGCAGCTTGGGGACTCCTCAAGAGACCCAGTACTTC. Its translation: CASSLGTPQETQYF.

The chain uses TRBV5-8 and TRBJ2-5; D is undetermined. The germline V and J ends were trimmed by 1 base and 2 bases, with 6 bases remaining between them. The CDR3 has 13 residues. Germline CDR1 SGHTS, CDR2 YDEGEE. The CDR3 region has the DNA TGTGCCAGCAGCTTGTGGCAGCAAGAGACCCAGTACTTC. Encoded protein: CASSLWQQETQYF.